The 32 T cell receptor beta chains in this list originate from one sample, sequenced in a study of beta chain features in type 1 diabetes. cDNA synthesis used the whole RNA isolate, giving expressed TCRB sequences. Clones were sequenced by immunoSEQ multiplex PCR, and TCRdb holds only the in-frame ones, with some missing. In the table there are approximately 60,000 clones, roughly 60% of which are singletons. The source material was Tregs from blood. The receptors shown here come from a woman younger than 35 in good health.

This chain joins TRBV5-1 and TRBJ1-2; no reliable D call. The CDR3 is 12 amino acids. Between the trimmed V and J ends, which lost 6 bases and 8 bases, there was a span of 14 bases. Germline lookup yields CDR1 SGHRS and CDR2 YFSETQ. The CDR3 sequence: CASTAGEGGYTF. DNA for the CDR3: TGCGCCAGCACCGCGGGTGAGGGAGGCTACACCTTC.

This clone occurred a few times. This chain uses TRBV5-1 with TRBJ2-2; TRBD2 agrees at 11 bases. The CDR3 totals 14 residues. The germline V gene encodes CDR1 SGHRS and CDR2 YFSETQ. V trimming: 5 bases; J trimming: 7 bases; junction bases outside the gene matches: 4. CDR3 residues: CASRTSGDIGELFF. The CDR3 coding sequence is TGCGCCAGCAGGACTAGCGGGGATATCGGGGAGCTGTTTTTT. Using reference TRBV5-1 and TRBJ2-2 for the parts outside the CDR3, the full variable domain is KAGVTQTPRYLIKTRGQQVTLSCSPISGHRSVSWYQQTPGQGLQFLFEYFSETQRNKGNFPGRFSGRQFSNSRSEMNVSTLELGDSALYLCASRTSGDIGELFFGEGSRLTVL.

The CDR3 protein is CASSHARTGPYEQYF. CDR3 sequence (DNA): TGTGCCAGCAGCCATGCGCGGACAGGGCCCTACGAGCAGTACTTC. The gene calls are TRBV6-5 and TRBJ2-7; TRBD1 matches at 8 bases. The V segment lost 6 bases and the J segment 2 bases; nucleotides outside the gene matches: 9. CDR1 is MNHEY and CDR2 is SVGAGI in the germline V gene. The CDR3 is 15 amino acids.

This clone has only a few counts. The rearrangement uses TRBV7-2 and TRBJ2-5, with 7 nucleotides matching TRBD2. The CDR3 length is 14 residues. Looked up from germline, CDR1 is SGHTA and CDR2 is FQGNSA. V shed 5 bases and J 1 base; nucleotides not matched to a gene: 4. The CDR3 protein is CASSGRGVQETQYF. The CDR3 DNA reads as TGTGCCAGCAGCGGACGGGGGGTCCAAGAGACCCAGTACTTC.

DNA for the CDR3: TGTGCCATCAGTAGGGGGGTTAGCGGGGGCTCCTACGAGCAGTACTTC. Protein: CAISRGVSGGSYEQYF. The chain employs TRBV10-3 and TRBJ2-7; 9 nucleotides line up with TRBD2. Germline V gene sequence: CDR1 ENHRY, CDR2 SYGVKD. The J segment lost 0 bases and the V segment lost 5 bases, leaving 8 bases of the junction unmatched. The CDR3 is 16 amino acids.

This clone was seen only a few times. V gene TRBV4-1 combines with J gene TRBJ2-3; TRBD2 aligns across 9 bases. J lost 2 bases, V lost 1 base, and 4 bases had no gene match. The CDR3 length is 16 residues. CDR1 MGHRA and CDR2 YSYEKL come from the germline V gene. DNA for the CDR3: TGCGCCAGCAGCCAAGGCGGGGGGGCGATCACAGATACGCAGTATTTT. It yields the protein CASSQGGGAITDTQYF.

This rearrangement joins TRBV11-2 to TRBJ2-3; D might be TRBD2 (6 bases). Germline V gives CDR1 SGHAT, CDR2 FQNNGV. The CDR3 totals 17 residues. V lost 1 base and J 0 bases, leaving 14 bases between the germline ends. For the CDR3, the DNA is TGTGCCAGCAGCTTAGTGCGGAGAAGCGGGAGCACAGATACGCAGTATTTT. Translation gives CASSLVRRSGSTDTQYF. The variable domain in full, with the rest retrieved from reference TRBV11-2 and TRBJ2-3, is EAGVAQSPRYKIIEKRQSVAFWCNPISGHATLYWYQQILGQGPKLLIQFQNNGVVDDSQLPKDRFSAERLKGVDSTLKIQPAKLEDSAVYLCASSLVRRSGSTDTQYFGPGTRLTVL.

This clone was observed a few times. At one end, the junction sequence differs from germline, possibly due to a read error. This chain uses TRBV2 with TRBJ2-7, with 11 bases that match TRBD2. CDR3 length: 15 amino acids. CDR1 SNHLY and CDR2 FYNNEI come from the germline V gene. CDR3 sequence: CASSTSGRLSHEQYF. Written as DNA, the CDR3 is TGTGCCAGCAGTACTAGCGGGAGACTCTCCCACGAGCAGTACTTC.

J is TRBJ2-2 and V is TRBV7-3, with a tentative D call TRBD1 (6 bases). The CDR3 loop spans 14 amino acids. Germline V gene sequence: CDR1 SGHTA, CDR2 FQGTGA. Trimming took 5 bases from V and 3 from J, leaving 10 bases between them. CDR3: CASSRGTDTGELFF. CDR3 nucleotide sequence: TGTGCCAGCAGCAGGGGGACGGACACCGGGGAGCTGTTTTTT.

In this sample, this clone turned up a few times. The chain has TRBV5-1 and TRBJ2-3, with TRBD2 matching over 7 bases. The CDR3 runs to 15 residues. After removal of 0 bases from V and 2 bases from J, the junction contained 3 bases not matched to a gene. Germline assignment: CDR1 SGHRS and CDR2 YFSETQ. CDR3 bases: TGCGCCAGCAGCTTGGCTAGCGGAAACACAGATACGCAGTATTTT. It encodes CASSLASGNTDTQYF. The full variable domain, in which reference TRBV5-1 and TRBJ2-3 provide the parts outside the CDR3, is KAGVTQTPRYLIKTRGQQVTLSCSPISGHRSVSWYQQTPGQGLQFLFEYFSETQRNKGNFPGRFSGRQFSNSRSEMNVSTLELGDSALYLCASSLASGNTDTQYFGPGTRLTVL.

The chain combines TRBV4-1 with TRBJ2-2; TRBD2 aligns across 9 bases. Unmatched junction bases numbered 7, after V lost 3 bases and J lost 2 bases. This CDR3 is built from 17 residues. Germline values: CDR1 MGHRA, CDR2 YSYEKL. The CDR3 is CASSQTGTSLNTGELFF. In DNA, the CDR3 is TGCGCCAGCAGCCAGACCGGGACTAGCCTTAACACCGGGGAGCTGTTTTTT.

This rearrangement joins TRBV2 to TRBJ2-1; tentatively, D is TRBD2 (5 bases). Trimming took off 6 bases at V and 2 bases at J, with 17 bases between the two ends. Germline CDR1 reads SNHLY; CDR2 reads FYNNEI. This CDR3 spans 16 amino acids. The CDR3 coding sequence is TGTGCCAGCAGGGGATCTCGCGGGCGGGCCTACAATGAGCAGTTCTTC. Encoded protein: CASRGSRGRAYNEQFF.

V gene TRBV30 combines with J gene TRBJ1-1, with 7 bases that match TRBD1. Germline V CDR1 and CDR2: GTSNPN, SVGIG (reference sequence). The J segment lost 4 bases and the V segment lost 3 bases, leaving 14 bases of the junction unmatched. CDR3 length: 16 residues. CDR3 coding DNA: TGTGCCTGGAGAGTTTCTGACAGGGCGGAGGGCACTGAAGCTTTCTTT. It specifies CAWRVSDRAEGTEAFF.

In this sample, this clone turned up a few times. The CDR3 DNA reads as TGTGCCAGTAACAGGGGGAATCAGCCCCAGCATTTT. This gives the protein CASNRGNQPQHF. The chain uses TRBV19 and TRBJ1-5; 8 bases are a match to TRBD1. V shed 7 bases and J 4 bases; nucleotides not matched to a gene: 0. CDR3 length: 12 amino acids. Germline V gene sequence: CDR1 LNHDA, CDR2 SQIVND (reference sequence).

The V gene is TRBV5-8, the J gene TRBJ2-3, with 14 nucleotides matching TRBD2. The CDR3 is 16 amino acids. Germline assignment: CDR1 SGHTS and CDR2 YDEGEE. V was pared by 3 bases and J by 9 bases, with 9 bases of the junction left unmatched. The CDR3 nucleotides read TGTGCCAGCAGCTCGGGACTAGCGGGGGCCCCCGGGACGCAGTATTTT. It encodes CASSSGLAGAPGTQYF.

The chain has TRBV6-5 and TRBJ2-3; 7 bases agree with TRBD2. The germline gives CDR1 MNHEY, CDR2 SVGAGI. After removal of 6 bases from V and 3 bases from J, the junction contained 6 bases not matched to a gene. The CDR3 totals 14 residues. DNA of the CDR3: TGTGCCAGCAGACGACTAGCAGGAACAGATACGCAGTATTTT. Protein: CASRRLAGTDTQYF.

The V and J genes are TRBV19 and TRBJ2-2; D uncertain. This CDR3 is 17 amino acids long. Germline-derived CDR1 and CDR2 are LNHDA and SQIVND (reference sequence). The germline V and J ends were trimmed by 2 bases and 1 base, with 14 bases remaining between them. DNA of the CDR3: TGTGCCAGTAGTATATACCCCACTCTCCAGAACACCGGGGAGCTGTTTTTT. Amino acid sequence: CASSIYPTLQNTGELFF.

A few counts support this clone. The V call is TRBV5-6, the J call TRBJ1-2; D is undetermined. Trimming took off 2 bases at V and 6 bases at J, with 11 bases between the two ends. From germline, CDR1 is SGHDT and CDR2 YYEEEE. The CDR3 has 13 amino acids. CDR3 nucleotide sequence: TGTGCCAGCAGCTTCGGCCAGGTGGATGGCTACACCTTC. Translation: CASSFGQVDGYTF. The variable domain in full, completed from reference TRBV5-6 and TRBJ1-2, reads DAGVTQSPTHLIKTRGQQVTLRCSPKSGHDTVSWYQQALGQGPQFIFQYYEEEERQRGNFPDRFSGHQFPNYSSELNVNALLLGDSALYLCASSFGQVDGYTFGSGTRLTVV.

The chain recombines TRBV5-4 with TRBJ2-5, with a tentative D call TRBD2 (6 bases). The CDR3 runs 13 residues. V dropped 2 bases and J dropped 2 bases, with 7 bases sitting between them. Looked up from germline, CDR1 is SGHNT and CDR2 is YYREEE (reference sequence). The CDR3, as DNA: TGTGCCAGCAGCTTCGGGACTCAAGAGACCCAGTACTTC. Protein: CASSFGTQETQYF.

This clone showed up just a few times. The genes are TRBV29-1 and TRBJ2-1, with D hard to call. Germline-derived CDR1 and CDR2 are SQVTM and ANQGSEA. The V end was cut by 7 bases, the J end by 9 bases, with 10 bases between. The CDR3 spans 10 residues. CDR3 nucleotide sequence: TGCAGCGCCCGTTCGGGTGAGCAGTTCTTC. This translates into CSARSGEQFF.

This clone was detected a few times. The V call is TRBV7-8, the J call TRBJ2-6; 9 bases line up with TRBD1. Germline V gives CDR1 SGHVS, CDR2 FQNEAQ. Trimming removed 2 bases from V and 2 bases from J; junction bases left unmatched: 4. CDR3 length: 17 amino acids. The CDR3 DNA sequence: TGTGCCAGCAGCTTACGGGACAGGGACCCTGGGGCCAACGTCCTGACTTTC. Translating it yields CASSLRDRDPGANVLTF.

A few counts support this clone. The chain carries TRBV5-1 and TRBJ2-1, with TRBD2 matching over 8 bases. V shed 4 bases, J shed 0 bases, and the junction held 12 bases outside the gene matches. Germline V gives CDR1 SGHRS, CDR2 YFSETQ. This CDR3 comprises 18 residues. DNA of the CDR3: TGCGCCAGCAGCGGCCGAATGAGCGGGAGCCTCTCCTACAATGAGCAGTTCTTC. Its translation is CASSGRMSGSLSYNEQFF.

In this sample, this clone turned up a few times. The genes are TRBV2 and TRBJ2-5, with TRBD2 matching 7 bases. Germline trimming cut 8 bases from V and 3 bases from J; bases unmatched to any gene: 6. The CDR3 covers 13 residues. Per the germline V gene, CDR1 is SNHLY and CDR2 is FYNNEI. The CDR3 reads CASGREFEETQYF. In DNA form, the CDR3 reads TGTGCCAGCGGGAGGGAGTTCGAAGAGACCCAGTACTTC.

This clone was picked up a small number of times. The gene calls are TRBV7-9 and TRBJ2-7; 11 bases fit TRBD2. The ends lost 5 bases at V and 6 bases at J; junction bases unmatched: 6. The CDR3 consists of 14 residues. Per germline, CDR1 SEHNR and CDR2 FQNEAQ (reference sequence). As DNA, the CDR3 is TGTGCCAGCAGCCCCTCTAGCGGGAGGCGCGAGCAGTACTTC. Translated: CASSPSSGRREQYF.

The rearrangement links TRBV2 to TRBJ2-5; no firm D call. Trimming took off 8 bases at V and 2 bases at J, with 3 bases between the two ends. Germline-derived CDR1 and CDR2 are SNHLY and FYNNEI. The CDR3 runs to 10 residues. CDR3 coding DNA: TGTGCCAGCCTGCAAGAGACCCAGTACTTC. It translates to CASLQETQYF.

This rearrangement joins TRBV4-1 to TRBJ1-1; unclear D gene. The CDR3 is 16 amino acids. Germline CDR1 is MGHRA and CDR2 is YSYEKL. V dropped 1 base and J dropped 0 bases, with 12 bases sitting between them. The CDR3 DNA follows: TGCGCCAGCAGCCAAGGCAGGTACACCGTGAACACTGAAGCTTTCTTT. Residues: CASSQGRYTVNTEAFF.

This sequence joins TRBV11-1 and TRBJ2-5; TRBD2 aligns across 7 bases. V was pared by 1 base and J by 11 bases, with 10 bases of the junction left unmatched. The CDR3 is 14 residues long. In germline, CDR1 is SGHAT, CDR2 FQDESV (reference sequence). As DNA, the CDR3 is TGTGCCAGCAGCTTAGGCGCGGGAGCGTATGAGCAGTACTTC. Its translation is CASSLGAGAYEQYF.

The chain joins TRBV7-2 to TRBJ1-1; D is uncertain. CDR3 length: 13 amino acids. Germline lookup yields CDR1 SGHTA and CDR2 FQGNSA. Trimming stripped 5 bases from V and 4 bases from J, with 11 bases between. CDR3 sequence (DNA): TGTGCCAGCAGCCCGCAGCGTGGCACTGAAGCTTTCTTT. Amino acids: CASSPQRGTEAFF.

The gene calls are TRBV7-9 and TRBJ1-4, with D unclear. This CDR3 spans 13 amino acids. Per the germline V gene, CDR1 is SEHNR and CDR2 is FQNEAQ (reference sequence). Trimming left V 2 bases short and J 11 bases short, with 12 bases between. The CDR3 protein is CASSLISGGKLFF. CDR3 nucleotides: TGTGCCAGCAGCTTAATTTCCGGAGGGAAACTGTTTTTT.

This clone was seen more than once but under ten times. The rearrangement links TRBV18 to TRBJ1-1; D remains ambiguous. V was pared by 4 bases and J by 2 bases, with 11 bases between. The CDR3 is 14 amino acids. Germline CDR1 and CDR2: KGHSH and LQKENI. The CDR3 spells CASSLSGVNTEAFF. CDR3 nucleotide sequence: TGTGCCAGCTCACTCTCCGGGGTTAACACTGAAGCTTTCTTT.

The CDR3 loop reads CASSFRTGQRTDTQYF. DNA for the CDR3: TGCGCCAGCAGCTTCAGGACAGGCCAGCGCACAGATACGCAGTATTTT. The V gene is TRBV5-1, the J gene TRBJ2-3; 7 bases map to TRBD1. This CDR3 has 16 amino acids. V shed 2 bases, J shed 1 base, and the junction held 7 bases outside the gene matches. Germline-derived CDR1 and CDR2 are SGHRS and YFSETQ.

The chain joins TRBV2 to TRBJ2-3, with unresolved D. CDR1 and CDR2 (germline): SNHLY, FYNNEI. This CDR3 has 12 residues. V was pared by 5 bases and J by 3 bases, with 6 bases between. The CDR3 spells CASSRGTDTQYF. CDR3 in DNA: TGTGCCAGCAGTCGCGGAACAGATACGCAGTATTTT.